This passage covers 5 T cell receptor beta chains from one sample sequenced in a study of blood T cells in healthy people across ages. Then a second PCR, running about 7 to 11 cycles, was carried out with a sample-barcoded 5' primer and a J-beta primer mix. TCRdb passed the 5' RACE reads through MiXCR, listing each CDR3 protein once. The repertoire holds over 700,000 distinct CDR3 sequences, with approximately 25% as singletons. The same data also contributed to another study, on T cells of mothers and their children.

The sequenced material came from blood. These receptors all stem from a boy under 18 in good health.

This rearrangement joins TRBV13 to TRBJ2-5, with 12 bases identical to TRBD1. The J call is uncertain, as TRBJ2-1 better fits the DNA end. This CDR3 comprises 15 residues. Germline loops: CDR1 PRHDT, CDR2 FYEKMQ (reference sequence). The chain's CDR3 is CASSPRDRGQGEQFF. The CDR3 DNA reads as TGTGCCAGCAGCCCCCGGGACAGGGGGCAGGGTGAGCAGTTCTTC.

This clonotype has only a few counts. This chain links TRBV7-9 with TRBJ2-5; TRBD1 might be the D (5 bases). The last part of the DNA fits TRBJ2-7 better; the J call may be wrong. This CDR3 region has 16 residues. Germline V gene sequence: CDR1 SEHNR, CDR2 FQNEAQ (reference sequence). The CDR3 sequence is CASSLRGNRLSYEQYF. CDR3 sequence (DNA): TGTGCCAGCAGCTTAAGGGGTAATAGGCTTTCCTACGAGCAGTACTTC.

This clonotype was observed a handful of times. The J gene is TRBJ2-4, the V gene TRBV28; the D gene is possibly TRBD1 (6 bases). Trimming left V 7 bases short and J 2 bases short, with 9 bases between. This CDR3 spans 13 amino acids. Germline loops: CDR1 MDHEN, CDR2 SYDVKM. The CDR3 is CASKDSSKNIQYF. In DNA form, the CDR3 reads TGTGCCAGCAAGGACAGCTCCAAAAACATTCAGTACTTC.

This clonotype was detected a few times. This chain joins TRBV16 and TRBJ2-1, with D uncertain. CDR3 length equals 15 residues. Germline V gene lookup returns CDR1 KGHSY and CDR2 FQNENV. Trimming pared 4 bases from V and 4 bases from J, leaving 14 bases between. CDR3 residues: CASSPKTRPYNEQFF. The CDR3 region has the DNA TGTGCCAGCAGCCCTAAGACAAGACCGTACAATGAGCAGTTCTTC. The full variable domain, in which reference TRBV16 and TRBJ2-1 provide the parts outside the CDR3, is GEEVAQTPKHLVRGEGQKAKLYCAPIKGHSYVFWYQQVLKNEFKFLISFQNENVFDETGMPKERFSAKCLPNSPCSLEIQATKLEDSAVYFCASSPKTRPYNEQFFGPGTRLTVL.

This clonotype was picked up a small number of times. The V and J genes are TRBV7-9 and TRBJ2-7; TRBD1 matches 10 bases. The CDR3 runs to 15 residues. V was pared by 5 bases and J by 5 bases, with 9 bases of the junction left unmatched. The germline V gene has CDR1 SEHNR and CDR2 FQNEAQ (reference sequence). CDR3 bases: TGTGCCAGCAGCCCGACAGGGGGCGCCTTGGACGAGCAGTACTTC. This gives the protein CASSPTGGALDEQYF.